Sequencing of this TCR beta chain was carried out in a study of neoadjuvant anti-PD-1 for oral cavity cancer. V shed 8 bases and J shed 2 bases, with 16 bases lying between them. Germline loops: CDR1 MNHNS, CDR2 SASEGT. CDR3 size: 14 residues. Assay used: immunoSEQ multiplex PCR; TCRdb lists only in-frame clones, some missing. This sample has over 30,000 clones, with approximately 90% found just once. The clonotype was recovered from a person aged 40-85 years with oral cavity squamous cell carcinoma. The rearrangement links TRBV6-1 to TRBJ2-7; D is possibly TRBD1 or TRBD2 (6 bases each). The source was PBMCs, collected before nivolumab (anti-PD-1) treatment. This chain's CDR3 is CASGVGGGTYEQYF. The CDR3 region has the DNA TGTGCCAGCGGTGTTGGAGGGGGAACCTACGAGCAGTACTTC.